The rows below give T cell receptor beta chains drawn from one sample of a study of T-cell reconstitution after alpha-beta-depleted transplantation in children. Using its own MiXCR run on the PCR reads, TCRdb lists one record per CDR3 protein. Counted here are about 610,000 distinct CDR3 sequences, about 10% occurring once; the ten biggest clones make up about 4%. The material was PBMCs from the stem cell graft donor, obtained from the stem cell graft. These TCRs come from a human donor who donated a stem cell graft to a child with acute myeloid leukemia. CDR3s include the opening cysteine and the closing phenylalanine or tryptophan. A D gene is named only where the DNA matches it firmly. Size tells how often a clone was seen (once, few, many) or the class of an expanded clone, and some rows leave it out.

>TRBJ2-1|TRBV20-1|.|.
CSARNPSASSYNEQFF
TGCAGTGCTCGGAACCCTAGCGCGAGCTCCTACAATGAGCAGTTCTTC
>TRBJ2-5|TRBV29-1|many|.
CSVSRGETQYF
TGCAGCGTTTCGAGGGGGGAGACCCAGTACTTC
>TRBJ2-3|TRBV28|few|TRBD1
CASQGVSTDTQYF
TGTGCCAGTCAGGGGGTGTCGACAGATACGCAGTATTTT
>TRBJ1-4|TRBV28|many|.
CASSPAGRSGEKLFF
TGTGCCAGCAGTCCCGCCGGGAGGTCAGGTGAAAAACTGTTTTTT
>TRBJ2-6|TRBV6-5|many|TRBD1
CASSYSTGGQLGRANVLTF
TGTGCCAGCAGTTACTCTACAGGGGGCCAGCTGGGTCGGGCCAACGTCCTGACTTTC
>TRBJ2-2|TRBV7-8|.|.
CASSSVGGHTGELFF
TGTGCCAGCAGCTCCGTCGGGGGGCATACCGGGGAGCTGTTTTTT
>TRBJ2-2|TRBV10-3|.|TRBD2
CAITTGTSGLPNTGELFF
TGTGCCATCACCACCGGGACTAGCGGGTTACCGAACACCGGGGAGCTGTTTTTT
>TRBJ2-1|TRBV7-2|few|.
CASSLDRNSYNEQFF
TGTGCCAGCAGCCTGGACAGAAACTCCTACAATGAGCAGTTCTTC
>TRBJ2-5|TRBV5-1|.|.
CASSLDSGWGETQYF
TGCGCCAGCAGCTTGGATAGCGGCTGGGGGGAGACCCAGTACTTC
>TRBJ1-5|TRBV10-3|.|TRBD1
CAIRVDRANNQPQHF
TGTGCCATCAGAGTCGACAGGGCGAACAATCAGCCCCAGCATTTT
>TRBJ2-5|TRBV5-8|many|.
CASSTAQGRWTQYF
TGTGCCAGCAGCACCGCGCAGGGACGATGGACCCAGTACTTC
>TRBJ2-1|TRBV29-1|many|TRBD2
CSAPGPAGVSSEQFF
TGCAGCGCCCCAGGGCCAGCGGGAGTAAGCAGCGAGCAGTTCTTC
>TRBJ1-4|TRBV27|.|.
CASSSTSGLLNWASSEKLFF
TGTGCCAGCAGTTCCACCTCGGGACTCCTGAACTGGGCATCTAGTGAAAAACTGTTTTTT
>TRBJ2-1|TRBV20-1|.|TRBD2
CSASGPAGLNNEQFF
TGCAGTGCTAGTGGGCCAGCGGGACTAAACAATGAGCAGTTCTTC
>TRBJ1-5|TRBV12-3/TRBV12-4|many|.
CASSFSPEQPQHF
TGTGCCAGCAGTTTTTCCCCAGAGCAGCCCCAGCATTTT
>TRBJ2-1|TRBV9|.|.
CASSVRAWTAYNEQFF
TGTGCCAGCAGCGTAAGAGCGTGGACAGCCTACAATGAGCAGTTCTTC
>TRBJ1-2|TRBV12-3/TRBV12-4|many|.
CASGNRNYGYTF
TGTGCCAGCGGAAATAGAAACTATGGCTACACCTTC
>TRBJ2-2|TRBV6-6|.|.
CASSTPGGELFF
TGTGCCAGTTCAACACCGGGGGGGGAGCTGTTTTTT
>TRBJ2-5|TRBV7-3|few|.
CASSRGISETQYF
TGTGCCAGCAGCAGGGGGATCTCAGAGACCCAGTACTTC
>TRBJ2-1|TRBV7-9|.|TRBD1
CASSLQGTGTYNEQFF
TGTGCCAGCAGCTTACAGGGGACAGGCACCTACAATGAGCAGTTCTTC